One T cell receptor (beta chain) is described in this entry. The sample belongs to a study of blood T cell repertoires in COVID-19. Per the original methods: Estimation of nucleated cell counts was performed using reference gene primer amplification. This table comes from immunoSEQ multiplex PCR, and its TCRdb copy is limited to in-frame clones, with some not included. V, J and clone size were drawn from that table, and D and trimming were deduced from the DNA. This table holds 330,000 or so clones, about nine tenths found once. Trimming at V came to 6 bases and at J to 7 bases, leaving 12 bases not matched to a gene. The CDR3 extends over 15 amino acids. The germline V gene encodes CDR1 LGHDT and CDR2 YNNKEL (reference sequence).

Sample: PBMCs or T cells enriched from blood (not recorded which). The chain joins TRBV3-1 (or the pseudogene TRBV3-2) to TRBJ1-2, with 9 bases aligning to TRBD1. The source of this sequence is a woman aged 30 to 39 who had been exposed to COVID-19. The CDR3 spells CASRRTGGEGFGYTF. The CDR3 nucleotides are TGTGCCAGCAGACGCACAGGGGGCGAGGGGTTTGGCTACACCTTC.